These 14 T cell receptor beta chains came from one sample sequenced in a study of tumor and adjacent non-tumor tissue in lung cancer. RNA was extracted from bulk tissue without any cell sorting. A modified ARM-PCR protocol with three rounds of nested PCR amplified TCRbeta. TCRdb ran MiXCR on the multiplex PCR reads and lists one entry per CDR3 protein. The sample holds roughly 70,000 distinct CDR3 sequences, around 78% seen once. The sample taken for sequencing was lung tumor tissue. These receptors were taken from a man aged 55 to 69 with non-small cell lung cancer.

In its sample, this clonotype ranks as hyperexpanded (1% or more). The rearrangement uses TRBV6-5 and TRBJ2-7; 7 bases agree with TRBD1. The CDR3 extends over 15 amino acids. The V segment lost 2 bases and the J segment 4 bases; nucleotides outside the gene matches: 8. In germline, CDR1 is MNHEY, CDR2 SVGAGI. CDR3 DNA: TGTGCCAGCAGTTACGGGGCTGGACAGGTTTACGAGCAGTACTTC. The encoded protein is CASSYGAGQVYEQYF.

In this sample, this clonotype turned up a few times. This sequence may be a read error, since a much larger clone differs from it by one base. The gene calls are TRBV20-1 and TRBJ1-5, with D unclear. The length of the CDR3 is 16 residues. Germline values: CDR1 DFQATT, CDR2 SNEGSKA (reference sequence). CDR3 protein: CNARELSVLPSFSQHF. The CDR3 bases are TGCAATGCTAGAGAGTTGTCCGTACTCCCATCCTTTAGCCAGCATTTT.

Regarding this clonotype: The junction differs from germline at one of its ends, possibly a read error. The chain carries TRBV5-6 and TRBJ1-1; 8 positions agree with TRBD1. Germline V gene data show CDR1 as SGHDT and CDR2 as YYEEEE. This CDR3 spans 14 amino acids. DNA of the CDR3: TGTGCCAACAGCACCCAGGACAGGGACACTGAAGCTTTCTTT. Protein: CANSTQDRDTEAFF.

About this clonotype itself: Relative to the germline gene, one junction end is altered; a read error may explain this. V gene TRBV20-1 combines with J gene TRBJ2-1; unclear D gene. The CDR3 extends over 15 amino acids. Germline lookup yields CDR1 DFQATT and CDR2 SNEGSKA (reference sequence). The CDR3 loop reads CRAHPTHSSYNEQFF. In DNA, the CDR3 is TGTAGGGCCCACCCGACTCACAGCTCCTACAATGAGCAGTTCTTC.

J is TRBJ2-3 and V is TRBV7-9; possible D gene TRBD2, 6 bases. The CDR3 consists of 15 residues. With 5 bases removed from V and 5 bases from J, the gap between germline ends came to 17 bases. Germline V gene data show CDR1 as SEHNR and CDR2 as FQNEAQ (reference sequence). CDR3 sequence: CASSLGLSGVDTQYF. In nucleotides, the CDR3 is TGTGCCAGCAGCCTGGGGCTATCGGGAGTAGATACGCAGTATTTT.

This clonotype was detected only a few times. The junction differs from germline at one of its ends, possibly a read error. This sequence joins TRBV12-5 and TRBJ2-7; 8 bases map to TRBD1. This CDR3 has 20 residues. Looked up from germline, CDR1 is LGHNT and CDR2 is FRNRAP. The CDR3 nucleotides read TGTGTTAGTGGTTTGATACCTGGGACAGGACAATTATTCGACTCCTACGAGCAGTACTTC. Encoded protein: CVSGLIPGTGQLFDSYEQYF.

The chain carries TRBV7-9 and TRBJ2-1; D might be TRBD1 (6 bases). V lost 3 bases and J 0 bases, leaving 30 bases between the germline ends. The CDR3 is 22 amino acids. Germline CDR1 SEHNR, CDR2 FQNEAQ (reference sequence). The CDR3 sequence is CASSFFQGLLGADLSSYNEQFF. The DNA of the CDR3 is TGTGCCAGCAGCTTTTTCCAGGGGCTGTTGGGTGCGGATCTAAGCTCCTACAATGAGCAGTTCTTC.

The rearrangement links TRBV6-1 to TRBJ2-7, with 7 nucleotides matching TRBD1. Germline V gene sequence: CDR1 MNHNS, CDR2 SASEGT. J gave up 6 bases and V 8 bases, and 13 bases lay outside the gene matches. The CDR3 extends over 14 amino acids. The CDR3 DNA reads TGTGCCAGCGGTGGGGACAGTCTTGTCAGCGAGCAGTACTTC. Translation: CASGGDSLVSEQYF.

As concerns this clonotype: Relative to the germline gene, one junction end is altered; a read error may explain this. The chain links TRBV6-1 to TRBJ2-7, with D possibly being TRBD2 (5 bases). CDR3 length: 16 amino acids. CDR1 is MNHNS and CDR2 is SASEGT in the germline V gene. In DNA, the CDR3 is TGTGCCAGCACTGAATCAGTCGGGGAGATCTTCTACGAGCAGTACTTC. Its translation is CASTESVGEIFYEQYF.

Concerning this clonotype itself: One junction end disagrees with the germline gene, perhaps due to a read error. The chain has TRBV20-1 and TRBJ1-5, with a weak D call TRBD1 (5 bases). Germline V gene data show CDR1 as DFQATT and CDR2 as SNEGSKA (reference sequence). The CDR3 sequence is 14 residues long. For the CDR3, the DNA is TGCACTGTGTCCTCCGGGACGGGCCATCAGCTCCAGCATTTT. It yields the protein CTVSSGTGHQLQHF.

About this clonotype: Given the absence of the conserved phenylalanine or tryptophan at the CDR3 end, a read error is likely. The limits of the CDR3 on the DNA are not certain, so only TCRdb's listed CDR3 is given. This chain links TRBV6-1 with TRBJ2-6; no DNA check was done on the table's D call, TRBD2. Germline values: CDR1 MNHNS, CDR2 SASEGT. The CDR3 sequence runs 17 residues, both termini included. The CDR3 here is CASLPGLAGAGTNVLAI.

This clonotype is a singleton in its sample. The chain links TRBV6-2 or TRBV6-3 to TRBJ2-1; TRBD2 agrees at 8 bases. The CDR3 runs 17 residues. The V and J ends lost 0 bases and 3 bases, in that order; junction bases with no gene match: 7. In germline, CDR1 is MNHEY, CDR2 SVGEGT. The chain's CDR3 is CASSYSSSSGIYNEQFF. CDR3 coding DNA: TGTGCCAGCAGTTACTCTTCGAGTAGCGGGATCTACAATGAGCAGTTCTTC.

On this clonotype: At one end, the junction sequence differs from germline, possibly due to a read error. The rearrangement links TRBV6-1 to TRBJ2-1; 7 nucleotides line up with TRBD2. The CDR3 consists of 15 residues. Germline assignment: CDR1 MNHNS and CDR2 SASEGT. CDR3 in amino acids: CANQPGGSRKNEQFF. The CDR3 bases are TGTGCCAACCAGCCGGGCGGGAGTCGGAAGAATGAGCAATTCTTC.

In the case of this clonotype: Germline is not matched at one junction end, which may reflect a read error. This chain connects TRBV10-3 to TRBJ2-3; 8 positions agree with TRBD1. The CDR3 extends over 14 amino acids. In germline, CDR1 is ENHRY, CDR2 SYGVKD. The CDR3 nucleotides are TGTGCTATCAGGTCAGGGGGCGCGATAGATATGCAGTATTTT. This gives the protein CAIRSGGAIDMQYF.